These 14 T cell receptor beta chains came from one sample sequenced in a study of response to subunit inactivated influenza vaccine (dated by TCRdb to 2016 to 2019). Receptor amplification or capture employed RT-PCR. The sequencer was an Illumina HiSeq 2500. TCRdb reran the public reads through fastp at Q25 and MiXCR, keeping productive beta chains. A single entry per CDR3 protein holds the most common genes and DNA from its merged rows. The sample records about 780,000 distinct CDR3 sequences, around 20% of which are singletons. The ten largest clones represent 11% of the sample. Sequences were derived from PBMCs from blood, sampled more than 4 days after vaccination. Receptors originate from a man in his fifties who received an inactivated influenza vaccine. Donor details come from another sample of the same person, matched by shared clones.

The rearrangement joins TRBV4-3 to TRBJ2-6; D might be TRBD1 (5 bases). This CDR3 has 19 amino acids. Deletions cut 0 bases from V and 2 bases from J, with 17 bases between. Germline CDR1 is LGHNA and CDR2 is YSLEER. Here the CDR3 reads CASSQESQGYWTGANVLTF. CDR3 in DNA: TGCGCCAGCAGCCAAGAGAGTCAGGGATATTGGACTGGGGCCAACGTCCTGACTTTC.

This clonotype came up many times. This sequence joins TRBV12-3 or TRBV12-4 and TRBJ2-1; the D is unclear. V lost 3 bases to trimming and J lost 5 bases, with 8 bases between them. CDR3 length: 13 amino acids. CDR3 sequence: CASSFYSDNEQFF. The CDR3 nucleotides read TGTGCCAGCAGTTTTTATTCGGACAATGAGCAGTTCTTC.

The chain employs TRBV24-1 and TRBJ2-1, with a tentative D call TRBD1 (6 bases). Germline V gene data show CDR1 as KGHDR and CDR2 as SFDVKD. The CDR3 is made up of 16 amino acids. V was clipped by 4 bases and J by 1 base, with 13 bases between them. The CDR3 coding sequence is TGTGCCACCAGTGACCCCCGGACAGAATCCTACAATGAGCAGTTCTTC. Encoded protein: CATSDPRTESYNEQFF.

The chain links TRBV7-8 to TRBJ1-4; no reliable D call. Trimming removed 4 bases from V and 0 bases from J, with 9 bases in between. Looked up from germline, CDR1 is SGHVS and CDR2 is FQNEAQ. The CDR3 spans 15 residues. CDR3 residues: CASSSEVATNEKLFF. DNA for the CDR3: TGTGCCAGCAGCTCTGAGGTTGCAACTAATGAAAAACTGTTTTTT.

The rearrangement links TRBV7-9 to TRBJ1-4, with D unclear. The CDR3 is made up of 14 amino acids. V was trimmed by 4 bases and J by 8 bases, leaving 14 bases between them. Per germline, CDR1 SEHNR and CDR2 FQNEAQ (reference sequence). CDR3 loop: CASSSRTSDEKLFF. The DNA for the CDR3 is TGTGCCAGCAGCTCAAGGACGTCCGACGAAAAACTGTTTTTT.

The J gene is TRBJ2-2, the V gene TRBV6-5, with 8 bases identical to TRBD2. Trimming cost V 2 bases and J 4 bases; bases outside gene matches: 6. The CDR3 runs 16 residues. Germline loops: CDR1 MNHEY, CDR2 SVGAGI. This CDR3 reads CASSYSGGRGTGELFF. The CDR3 DNA reads TGTGCCAGCAGTTACAGCGGGGGCCGGGGCACCGGGGAGCTGTTTTTT.

This clonotype was counted many times. The CDR3 here is CASSWTERAEQYF. Here the CDR3 DNA reads TGTGCCAGCAGCTGGACAGAAAGGGCCGAGCAGTACTTC. The chain has TRBV14 and TRBJ2-7; a weak D match, TRBD1 (6 bases). The CDR3 runs 13 residues. V was cut by 5 bases and J by 6 bases, with 14 bases left in between. Germline CDR1 reads SGHDN; CDR2 reads FVKESK.

The chain combines TRBV20-1 with TRBJ2-1; 8 bases agree with TRBD2. Germline lookup yields CDR1 DFQATT and CDR2 SNEGSKA (reference sequence). CDR3 length equals 19 residues. V was clipped by 0 bases and J by 4 bases; unmatched bases: 17. The CDR3 nucleotides read TGCAGTGCTAGAGATGGGAGAGGTGGTGGCCGGGGGGGTTACAATGAGCAGTTCTTC. It specifies CSARDGRGGGRGGYNEQFF.

Only a few counts were recorded for this clonotype. This chain uses TRBV28 with TRBJ1-1; 7 bases map to TRBD1. Trimming at V came to 2 bases and at J to 9 bases, leaving 6 bases not matched to a gene. This CDR3 has 13 amino acids. Germline lookup yields CDR1 MDHEN and CDR2 SYDVKM. The CDR3 bases are TGTGCCAGCAGTTTAAGGACAGGAGTTCAAGCTTTCTTT. Its translation is CASSLRTGVQAFF.

This clonotype was seen more than once but under ten times. The chain recombines TRBV5-1 with TRBJ2-7, with 9 bases that match TRBD1. Germline CDR1 and CDR2: SGHRS and YFSETQ. The V and J ends lost 3 bases and 5 bases, in that order; junction bases with no gene match: 12. The CDR3 sequence is 16 residues long. The CDR3 bases are TGCGCCAGCAGCTCTGGTCCGGACAGGGGTTGGAACGAGCAGTACTTC. This codes for CASSSGPDRGWNEQYF.

This clonotype came up many times. The chain recombines TRBV6-1 with TRBJ1-1, with a tentative D call TRBD1 (5 bases). The CDR3 sequence is 13 residues long. V lost 4 bases, J lost 4 bases, and 10 bases lay in between. CDR1 is MNHNS, CDR2 SASEGT, per germline. The CDR3 nucleotides are TGTGCCAGCAGTGGGGACTGGAGCACTGAAGCTTTCTTT. Translation gives CASSGDWSTEAFF.

In its sample, this clonotype was seen many times. The rearrangement uses TRBV7-8 and TRBJ1-1; D remains ambiguous. The germline CDR1 and CDR2 sequences are SGHVS and FQNEAQ. The CDR3 loop spans 15 amino acids. With 1 base removed from V and 0 bases from J, the gap between germline ends came to 9 bases. CDR3 DNA sequence: TGTGCCAGCAGCTTAGTCCCCGGGTTGAACACTGAAGCTTTCTTT. As protein: CASSLVPGLNTEAFF.

This clonotype was detected many times. The V gene is TRBV5-1, the J gene TRBJ2-1; unclear D gene. The V gene lost 0 bases and the J gene lost 6 bases, with 4 bases spanning the gap. CDR1 is SGHRS and CDR2 is YFSETQ in the germline V gene. The CDR3 has 12 amino acids. In nucleotides, the CDR3 is TGCGCCAGCAGCTTGGATGGCAATGAGCAGTTCTTC. Encoded protein: CASSLDGNEQFF.

This chain links TRBV3-1 with TRBJ2-7; D is ambiguous. V lost 1 base and J lost 5, with 6 bases in between. The CDR3 sequence is 12 residues long. Germline CDR1 reads LGHDT; CDR2 reads YNNKEL (reference sequence). The CDR3 sequence: CASSQVTHEQYF. CDR3 coding DNA: TGTGCCAGCAGCCAAGTAACCCACGAGCAGTACTTC.